What follows are 28 T cell receptor beta chains derived from one specimen sequenced in a study of T cell responses to AZD1222 COVID-19 vaccine. The table came from immunoSEQ multiplex PCR; TCRdb's copy has only in-frame clones and leaves some out. This sample has some 120,000 clones, with about 90% found just once. The material was peripheral blood, obtained on day 0 of AZD1222 vaccination. Source of these receptors: an adult in good health.

This sequence joins TRBV5-1 and TRBJ2-3; D not certain. The V gene lost 4 bases and the J gene lost 2 bases, with 8 bases spanning the gap. Per the germline V gene, CDR1 is SGHRS and CDR2 is YFSETQ. This CDR3 comprises 13 residues. The CDR3 DNA reads TGCGCCAGCAGCCATCTTAACACAGATACGCAGTATTTT. Amino acid sequence: CASSHLNTDTQYF.

J is TRBJ1-4 and V is TRBV2; D is perhaps TRBD1 (5 bases). V was pared by 7 bases and J by 8 bases, with 11 bases between. Germline V gene data show CDR1 as SNHLY and CDR2 as FYNNEI. This CDR3 contains 12 residues. The CDR3 protein is CASKREGEKLFF. The CDR3 DNA sequence: TGTGCCAGCAAACGGGAGGGGGAAAAACTGTTTTTT. Full variable domain (outside the CDR3, taken from reference TRBV2 and TRBJ1-4): EPEVTQTPSHQVTQMGQEVILRCVPISNHLYFYWYRQILGQKVEFLVSFYNNEISEKSEIFDDQFSVERPDGSNFTLKIRSTKLEDSAMYFCASKREGEKLFFGSGTQLSVL.

The chain carries TRBV4-1 and TRBJ1-1; TRBD1 aligns across 8 bases. Germline V gene lookup returns CDR1 MGHRA and CDR2 YSYEKL. The CDR3 extends over 15 amino acids. The V segment lost 7 bases and the J segment 1 base; nucleotides outside the gene matches: 8. CDR3 sequence: CASTPFGQGNTEAFF. As DNA, the CDR3 is TGCGCCAGCACCCCATTCGGACAGGGGAACACTGAAGCTTTCTTT.

The gene calls are TRBV20-1 and TRBJ1-2; D is ambiguous. This CDR3 is built from 13 residues. Trimming stripped 3 bases from V and 1 base from J, with 9 bases between. Germline CDR1 DFQATT, CDR2 SNEGSKA (reference sequence). The CDR3 bases are TGCAGTGCTAGTACTGGTGGTAACTATGGCTACACCTTC. This encodes CSASTGGNYGYTF.

This chain uses TRBV13 with TRBJ2-2, with D possibly TRBD2 on 5 matching bases. The CDR3 extends over 17 amino acids. Germline CDR1 is PRHDT and CDR2 is FYEKMQ (reference sequence). Deletions cut 4 bases from V and 0 bases from J, with 15 bases between. The CDR3 DNA follows: TGTGCCAGCAGCTCGGACTCCTTACCAACGAACACCGGGGAGCTGTTTTTT. Its translation is CASSSDSLPTNTGELFF.

The CDR3 nucleotides are TGTGCCAGCGCGCAAGGGGGCAATCAGCCCCAGCATTTT. Residues: CASAQGGNQPQHF. The chain carries TRBV19 and TRBJ1-5; D possibly corresponds to TRBD1 (5 bases). CDR3 size: 13 residues. Trimming took 9 bases from V and 2 from J, leaving 11 bases between them. The V gene's germline CDR1 is LNHDA and CDR2 SQIVND (reference sequence). Combining the CDR3 with reference TRBV19 and TRBJ1-5 gives the whole variable domain DGGITQSPKYLFRKEGQNVTLSCEQNLNHDAMYWYRQDPGQGLRLIYYSQIVNDFQKGDIAEGYSVSREKKESFPLTVTSAQKNPTAFYLCASAQGGNQPQHFGDGTRLSIL.

The gene calls are TRBV7-2 and TRBJ2-5; 8 nucleotides line up with TRBD2. Germline CDR1 and CDR2: SGHTA and FQGNSA. The CDR3 loop spans 15 amino acids. V gave up 5 bases and J gave up 5 bases; unmatched junction bases: 10. The CDR3 loop reads CASSPRLAIPETQYF. In DNA, the CDR3 is TGTGCCAGCAGCCCAAGACTAGCGATCCCCGAGACCCAGTACTTC.

The chain couples TRBV5-4 to TRBJ2-3; the match to TRBD2 covers 12 bases. CDR1 is SGHNT and CDR2 is YYREEE in the germline V gene (reference sequence). Trimming removed 4 bases from V and 8 bases from J; junction bases left unmatched: 8. The CDR3 has 15 amino acids. The CDR3 sequence is CASSLAGGPFGTQYF. The DNA of the CDR3 is TGTGCCAGCAGCCTAGCGGGGGGGCCGTTTGGTACGCAGTATTTT.

V and J are TRBV5-6 and TRBJ2-1; D ambiguous. CDR1 and CDR2 (germline): SGHDT, YYEEEE. The ends were cut back, 3 bases at V and 5 bases at J, with 6 bases in the middle. CDR3 size: 12 residues. The CDR3 sequence: CASSSPDNEQFF. CDR3 DNA sequence: TGTGCCAGCAGCTCCCCCGACAATGAGCAGTTCTTC.

J is TRBJ2-2 and V is TRBV3-1 (or the pseudogene TRBV3-2); 10 bases fit TRBD2. Germline CDR1 is LGHDT and CDR2 is YNNKEL (reference sequence). V gave up 5 bases and J gave up 7 bases; unmatched junction bases: 4. The CDR3 consists of 14 residues. CDR3 loop: CASSSSGRVGELFF. The CDR3 coding sequence is TGTGCCAGCAGCTCTAGCGGGAGAGTCGGGGAGCTGTTTTTT.

V and J are TRBV29-1 and TRBJ2-1; D call uncertain. V shed 1 base and J shed 6 bases, with 16 bases lying between them. Germline V gene lookup returns CDR1 SQVTM and CDR2 ANQGSEA. The CDR3 covers 15 residues. The CDR3 region has the DNA TGCAGCGTTGAAGGGTTGTCTGGAAGATTCAATGAGCAGTTCTTC. Encoded protein: CSVEGLSGRFNEQFF.

This chain connects TRBV9 to TRBJ2-5; D gene ambiguous. CDR1 SGDLS and CDR2 YYNGEE come from the germline V gene. The CDR3 totals 11 residues. Trimming stripped 5 bases from V and 3 bases from J, with 5 bases between. This CDR3 reads CASSKEETQYF. For the CDR3, the DNA is TGTGCCAGCAGTAAGGAAGAGACCCAGTACTTC.

This chain uses TRBV13 with TRBJ1-2, with D uncertain. The length of the CDR3 is 16 residues. The V and J ends lost 5 bases and 5 bases respectively, with 21 bases between them. Germline V gives CDR1 PRHDT, CDR2 FYEKMQ (reference sequence). CDR3 nucleotides: TGTGCCAGCAGCCAAACCTACACATCTGGGCCTTATGGCTACACCTTC. Residues: CASSQTYTSGPYGYTF.

The chain employs TRBV27 and TRBJ2-7; TRBD1 matches at 11 bases. Germline V gene sequence: CDR1 MNHEY, CDR2 SMNVEV (reference sequence). The CDR3 contains 15 residues. J was trimmed by 3 bases and V by 3 bases; bases with no gene match: 4. CDR3 in DNA: TGTGCCAGCAGTTTTGAAGGGACAGGGGGCTACGAGCAGTACTTC. Its protein is CASSFEGTGGYEQYF.

V and J are TRBV7-2 and TRBJ2-7; 8 bases fit TRBD2. Germline V gives CDR1 SGHTA, CDR2 FQGNSA. The CDR3 covers 16 residues. J lost 2 bases, V lost 1 base, and 7 bases had no gene match. The chain's CDR3 is CASSLGGRGLAYEQYF. CDR3 nucleotide sequence: TGTGCCAGCAGCTTAGGCGGTAGGGGACTAGCCTACGAGCAGTACTTC.

This chain links TRBV30 with TRBJ1-1; maybe TRBD1 (5 bases). Germline assignment: CDR1 GTSNPN and CDR2 SVGIG (reference sequence). The CDR3 has 14 amino acids. V was pared by 7 bases and J by 2 bases, with 17 bases between. The CDR3 reads CAYPLGGGNTEAFF. The CDR3 DNA follows: TGTGCCTACCCACTGGGGGGTGGTAACACTGAAGCTTTCTTT.

This chain connects TRBV21-1 to TRBJ1-1; the table's D call TRBD1 went unverified against the DNA. TRBV21-1 is a pseudogene locus. The CDR3 totals 16 residues. The CDR3 DNA reads as TGTGCCAGAACCGGGACAGGGGACGCTCGGAACACTGAAGCTTTCTTT. It encodes CARTGTGDARNTEAFF.

This rearrangement joins TRBV6-5 to TRBJ2-7; D possibly corresponds to TRBD2 (6 bases). The CDR3 length is 15 residues. Germline-derived CDR1 and CDR2 are MNHEY and SVGAGI. The germline V and J ends were trimmed by 2 bases and 2 bases, with 13 bases remaining between them. The CDR3 spells CASSYLGGGAYEQYF. In DNA form, the CDR3 reads TGTGCCAGCAGTTACCTGGGCGGCGGGGCCTACGAGCAGTACTTC.

V is TRBV7-9 and J is TRBJ2-2; D unclear. The CDR3 is 12 amino acids. Trimming cost V 4 bases and J 9 bases, with 9 bases left between them. CDR1 is SEHNR and CDR2 is FQNEAQ in the germline V gene (reference sequence). CDR3 nucleotide sequence: TGTGCCAGCAGCTCTAAAGGCAGGGAGCTGTTTTTT. This sequence encodes CASSSKGRELFF. Full variable domain (outside the CDR3, taken from reference TRBV7-9 and TRBJ2-2): DTGVSQNPRHKITKRGQNVTFRCDPISEHNRLYWYRQTLGQGPEFLTYFQNEAQLEKSRLLSDRFSAERPKGSFSTLEIQRTEQGDSAMYLCASSSKGRELFFGEGSRLTVL.

The chain links TRBV27 to TRBJ1-2, with 8 nucleotides matching TRBD1. Germline assignment: CDR1 MNHEY and CDR2 SMNVEV (reference sequence). V shed 8 bases, J shed 4 bases, and the junction held 6 bases outside the gene matches. There are 13 residues in the CDR3. The CDR3 region is CASGGQAAYGYTF. The DNA for the CDR3 is TGTGCCAGCGGGGGACAGGCTGCCTATGGCTACACCTTC.

This chain connects TRBV19 to TRBJ1-1; D might be TRBD1 (6 bases). With 6 bases removed from V and 2 bases from J, the gap between germline ends came to 13 bases. The CDR3 is 14 residues long. CDR1 is LNHDA, CDR2 SQIVND, per germline (reference sequence). The CDR3 bases are TGTGCCAGTAGGGCCAGGGGAGAAAACACTGAAGCTTTCTTT. Protein product: CASRARGENTEAFF.

This chain joins TRBV24-1 and TRBJ2-1; 11 bases match TRBD2. The V gene's germline CDR1 is KGHDR and CDR2 SFDVKD. The CDR3 loop spans 14 amino acids. Losses at the gene ends were 3 bases for V and 8 bases for J; bases not matched to a gene: 2. CDR3 DNA: TGTGCCACCAGTGATCCACTAGCGGGAGATGAGCAGTTCTTC. This translates into CATSDPLAGDEQFF.

This clone was recorded once. The chain carries TRBV28 and TRBJ1-2, with 10 nucleotides matching TRBD1. The CDR3 consists of 15 residues. V dropped 3 bases and J dropped 8; count of bases not matched to a gene: 9. The germline CDR1 and CDR2 sequences are MDHEN and SYDVKM. As DNA, the CDR3 is TGTGCCAGCAGTTTGGCGGGGGACAGGGGTCACGGCTACACCTTC. Protein product: CASSLAGDRGHGYTF.

V gene TRBV27 combines with J gene TRBJ1-2; possible D gene TRBD1, 5 bases. The CDR3 is made up of 17 amino acids. The germline V and J ends were trimmed by 6 bases and 0 bases, with 20 bases remaining between them. The V gene's germline CDR1 is MNHEY and CDR2 SMNVEV (reference sequence). CDR3 in DNA: TGTGCCAGCAGCCGTGACGGGGGGGATGGAACTAACTATGGCTACACCTTC. Its translation: CASSRDGGDGTNYGYTF.

V and J are TRBV7-6 and TRBJ2-1; possibly TRBD2 for D (6 bases). Germline V gene data show CDR1 as SGHVS and CDR2 as FNYEAQ. The CDR3 contains 18 residues. With 2 bases removed from V and 0 bases from J, the gap between germline ends came to 17 bases. Here the CDR3 reads CASSLNSGHRSSYNEQFF. CDR3 bases: TGTGCCAGCAGCTTAAATAGCGGCCACAGGAGCTCCTACAATGAGCAGTTCTTC.

V usage is TRBV6-5 and J usage is TRBJ2-1; D may be TRBD2 (6 bases). In germline, CDR1 is MNHEY, CDR2 SVGAGI. The V end lost 0 bases, the J end lost 4 bases, and 13 bases lay between the germline ends. There are 16 residues in the CDR3. CDR3 amino acids: CASSYSSSVLYNEQFF. As DNA, the CDR3 is TGTGCCAGCAGTTACTCCTCTAGCGTGCTGTACAATGAGCAGTTCTTC.

CDR3 sequence reads: CASSPTSATSYEQYF. For the CDR3, the DNA is TGTGCCAGCAGCCCCACTAGCGCTACCTCCTACGAGCAGTACTTC. V and J are TRBV4-2 and TRBJ2-7; 7 bases are shared with TRBD2. Looked up from germline, CDR1 is LGHNA and CDR2 is YNFKEQ. V shed 4 bases and J 0 bases; nucleotides not matched to a gene: 6. The CDR3 covers 15 residues.

The chain couples TRBV12-3 or TRBV12-4 to TRBJ1-2; 8 positions match TRBD1. CDR3 length: 13 residues. V was clipped by 5 bases and J by 3 bases; unmatched bases: 2. The CDR3 sequence: CASSGQGHYGYTF. CDR3 nucleotide sequence: TGTGCCAGCAGTGGACAGGGACACTATGGCTACACCTTC.